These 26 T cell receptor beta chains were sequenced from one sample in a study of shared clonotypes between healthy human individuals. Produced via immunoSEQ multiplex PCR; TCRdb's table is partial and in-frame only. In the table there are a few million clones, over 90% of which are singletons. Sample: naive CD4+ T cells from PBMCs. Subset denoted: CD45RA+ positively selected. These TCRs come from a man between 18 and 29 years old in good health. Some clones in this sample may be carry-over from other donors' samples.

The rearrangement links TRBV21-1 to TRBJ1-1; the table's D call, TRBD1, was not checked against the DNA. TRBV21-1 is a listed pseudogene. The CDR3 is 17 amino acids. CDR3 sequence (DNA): TGTGCCAGCAGCAAAGTCCAGACAGGGCGGGAGAACACTGAAGCTTTCTTT. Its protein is CASSKVQTGRENTEAFF.

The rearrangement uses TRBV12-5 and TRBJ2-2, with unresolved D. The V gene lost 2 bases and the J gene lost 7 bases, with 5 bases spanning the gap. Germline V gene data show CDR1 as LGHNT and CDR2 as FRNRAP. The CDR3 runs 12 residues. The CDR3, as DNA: TGTGCTAGTGGTTTGTCGTTCGGGGAGCTGTTTTTT. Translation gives CASGLSFGELFF.

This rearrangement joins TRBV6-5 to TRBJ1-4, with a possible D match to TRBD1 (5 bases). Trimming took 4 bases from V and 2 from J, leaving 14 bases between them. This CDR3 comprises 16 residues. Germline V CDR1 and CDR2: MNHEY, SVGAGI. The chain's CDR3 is CASSFRPWGTNEKLFF. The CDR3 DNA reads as TGTGCCAGCAGTTTCCGACCGTGGGGGACTAATGAAAAACTGTTTTTT.

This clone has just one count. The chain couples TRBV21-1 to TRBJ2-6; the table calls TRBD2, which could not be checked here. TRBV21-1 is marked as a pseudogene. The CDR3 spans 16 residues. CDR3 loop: CASSKGLNSGANVLTF. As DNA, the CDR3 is TGTGCCAGCAGCAAAGGTCTAAACTCTGGGGCCAACGTCCTGACTTTC.

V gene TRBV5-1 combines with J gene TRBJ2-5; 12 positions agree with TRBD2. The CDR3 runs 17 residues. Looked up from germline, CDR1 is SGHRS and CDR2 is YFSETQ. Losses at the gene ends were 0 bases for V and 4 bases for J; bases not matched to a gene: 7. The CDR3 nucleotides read TGCGCCAGCAGCTTGGCTAGCGGGAGGGTGACGGGAGAGACCCAGTACTTC. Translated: CASSLASGRVTGETQYF.

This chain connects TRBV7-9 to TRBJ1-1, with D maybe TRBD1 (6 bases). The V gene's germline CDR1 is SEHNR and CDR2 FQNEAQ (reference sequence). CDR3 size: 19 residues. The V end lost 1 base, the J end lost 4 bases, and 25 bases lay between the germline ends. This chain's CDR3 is CASSLGQGFGIRAGTEAFF. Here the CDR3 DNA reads TGTGCCAGCAGCTTAGGGCAGGGGTTTGGGATCCGGGCCGGCACTGAAGCTTTCTTT.

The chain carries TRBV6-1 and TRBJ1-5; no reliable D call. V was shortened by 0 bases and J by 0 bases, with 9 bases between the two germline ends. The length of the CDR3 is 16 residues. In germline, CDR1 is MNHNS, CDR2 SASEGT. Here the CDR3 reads CASSEAAAYSNQPQHF. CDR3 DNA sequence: TGTGCCAGCAGTGAAGCGGCAGCGTATAGCAATCAGCCCCAGCATTTT.

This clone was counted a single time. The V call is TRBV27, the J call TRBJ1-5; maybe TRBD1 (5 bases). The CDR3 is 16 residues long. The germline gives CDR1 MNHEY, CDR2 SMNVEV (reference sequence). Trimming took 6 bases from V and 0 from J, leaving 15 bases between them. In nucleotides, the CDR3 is TGTGCCAGCAGCCGAACAGGCTCCCATAGCAATCAGCCCCAGCATTTT. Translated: CASSRTGSHSNQPQHF.

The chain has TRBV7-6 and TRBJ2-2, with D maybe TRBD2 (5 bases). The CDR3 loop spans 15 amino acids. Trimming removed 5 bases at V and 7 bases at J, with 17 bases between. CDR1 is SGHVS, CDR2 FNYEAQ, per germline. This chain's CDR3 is CASSDYLGGSGELFF. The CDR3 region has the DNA TGTGCCAGCAGCGACTATCTTGGTGGAAGCGGGGAGCTGTTTTTT.

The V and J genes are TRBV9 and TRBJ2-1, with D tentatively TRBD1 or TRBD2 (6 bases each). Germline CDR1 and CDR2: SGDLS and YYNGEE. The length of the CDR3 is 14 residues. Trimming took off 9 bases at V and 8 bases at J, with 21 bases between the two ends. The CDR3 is CAIGRAGQTDEQFF. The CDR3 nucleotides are TGTGCCATCGGGCGGGCGGGACAAACTGATGAGCAGTTCTTC.

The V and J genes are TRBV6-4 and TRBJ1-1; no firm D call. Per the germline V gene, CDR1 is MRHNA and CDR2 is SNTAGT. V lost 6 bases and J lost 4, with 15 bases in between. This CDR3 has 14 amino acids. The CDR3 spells CASSPPGRITEAFF. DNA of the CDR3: TGTGCCAGCAGCCCTCCGGGGAGGATCACTGAAGCTTTCTTT.

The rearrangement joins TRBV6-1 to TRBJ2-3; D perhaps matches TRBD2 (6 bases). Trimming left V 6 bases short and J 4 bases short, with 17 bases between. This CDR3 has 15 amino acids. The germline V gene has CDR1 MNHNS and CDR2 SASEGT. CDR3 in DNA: TGTGCCAGCAGGGTGCTAGGTGGAGGGCCAGATACGCAGTATTTT. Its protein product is CASRVLGGGPDTQYF.

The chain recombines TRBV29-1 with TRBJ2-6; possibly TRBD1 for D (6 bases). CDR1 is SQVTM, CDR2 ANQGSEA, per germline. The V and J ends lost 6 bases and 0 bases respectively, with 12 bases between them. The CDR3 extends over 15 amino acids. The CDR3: CSVKDRSSGANVLTF. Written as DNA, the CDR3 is TGCAGCGTAAAGGACAGAAGCTCTGGGGCCAACGTCCTGACTTTC. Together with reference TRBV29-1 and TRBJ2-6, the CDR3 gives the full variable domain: SAVISQKPSRDICQRGTSLTIQCQVDSQVTMMFWYRQQPGQSLTLIATANQGSEATYESGFVIDKFPISRPNLTFSTLTVSNMSPEDSSIYLCSVKDRSSGANVLTFGAGSRLTVL.

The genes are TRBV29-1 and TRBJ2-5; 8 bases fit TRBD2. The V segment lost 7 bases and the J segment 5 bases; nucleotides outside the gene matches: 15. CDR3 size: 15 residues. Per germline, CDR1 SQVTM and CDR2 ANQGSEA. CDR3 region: CSAELMSGGPETQYF. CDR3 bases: TGCAGCGCCGAGCTCATGTCGGGAGGGCCGGAGACCCAGTACTTC.

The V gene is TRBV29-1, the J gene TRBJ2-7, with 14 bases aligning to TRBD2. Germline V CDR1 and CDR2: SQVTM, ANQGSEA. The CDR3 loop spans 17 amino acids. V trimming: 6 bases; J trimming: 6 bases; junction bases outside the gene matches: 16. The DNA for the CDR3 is TGCAGCGTATCGGGGACTAGCGGGGGCGTAGACCGCCTCGAGCAGTACTTC. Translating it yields CSVSGTSGGVDRLEQYF.

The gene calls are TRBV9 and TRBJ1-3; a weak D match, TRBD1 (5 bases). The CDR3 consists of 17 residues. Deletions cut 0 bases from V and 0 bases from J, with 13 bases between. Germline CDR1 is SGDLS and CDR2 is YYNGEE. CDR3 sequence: CASSVGDSRSSGNTIYF. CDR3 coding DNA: TGTGCCAGCAGCGTAGGCGACAGTCGGAGCTCTGGAAACACCATATATTTT.

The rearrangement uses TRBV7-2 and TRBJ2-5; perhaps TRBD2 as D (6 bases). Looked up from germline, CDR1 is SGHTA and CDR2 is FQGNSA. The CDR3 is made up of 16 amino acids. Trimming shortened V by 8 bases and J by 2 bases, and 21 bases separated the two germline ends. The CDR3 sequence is CASGVVGRRRQETQYF. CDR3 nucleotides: TGTGCCAGCGGTGTAGTGGGGAGGCGAAGGCAAGAGACCCAGTACTTC.

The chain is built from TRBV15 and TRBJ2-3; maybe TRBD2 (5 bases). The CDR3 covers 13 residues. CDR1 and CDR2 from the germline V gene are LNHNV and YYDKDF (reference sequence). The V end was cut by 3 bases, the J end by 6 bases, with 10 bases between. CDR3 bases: TGTGCCACCAGCAGGGACTTTCTCGATACGCAGTATTTT. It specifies CATSRDFLDTQYF.

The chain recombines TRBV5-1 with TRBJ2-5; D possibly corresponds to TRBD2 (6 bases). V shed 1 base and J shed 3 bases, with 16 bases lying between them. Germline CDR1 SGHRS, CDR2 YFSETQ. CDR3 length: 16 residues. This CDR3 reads CASSLIPSGHEETQYF. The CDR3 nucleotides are TGCGCCAGCAGCTTGATCCCCAGCGGGCACGAAGAGACCCAGTACTTC.

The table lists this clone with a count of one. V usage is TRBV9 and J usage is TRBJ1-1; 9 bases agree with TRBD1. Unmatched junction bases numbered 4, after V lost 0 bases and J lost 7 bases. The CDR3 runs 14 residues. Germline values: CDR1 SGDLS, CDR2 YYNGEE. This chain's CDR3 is CASSVATGGVEAFF. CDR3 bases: TGTGCCAGCAGCGTAGCAACAGGGGGCGTTGAAGCTTTCTTT.

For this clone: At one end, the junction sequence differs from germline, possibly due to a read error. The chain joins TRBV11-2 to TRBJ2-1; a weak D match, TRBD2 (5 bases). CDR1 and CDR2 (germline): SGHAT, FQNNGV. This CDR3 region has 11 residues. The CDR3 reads CASSLAGISIF. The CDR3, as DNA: TGTGCCAGCAGCTTAGCGGGAATTTCGATCTTC.

The CDR3 region has the DNA TGTGCCAGCTCACCACCGGTGGGACGGAAGCAGTTCTTC. It is translated as CASSPPVGRKQFF. The J gene is TRBJ2-1, the V gene TRBV18; possibly TRBD1 or TRBD2 for D (5 bases each). The germline gives CDR1 KGHSH, CDR2 LQKENI. Trimming removed 0 bases from V and 11 bases from J, with 11 bases in between. This CDR3 has 13 residues. Filled out from reference TRBV18 and TRBJ2-1, the complete variable domain reads NAGVMQNPRHLVRRRGQEARLRCSPMKGHSHVYWYRQLPEEGLKFMVYLQKENIIDESGMPKERFSAEFPKEGPSILRIQQVVRGDSAAYFCASSPPVGRKQFFGPGTRLTVL.

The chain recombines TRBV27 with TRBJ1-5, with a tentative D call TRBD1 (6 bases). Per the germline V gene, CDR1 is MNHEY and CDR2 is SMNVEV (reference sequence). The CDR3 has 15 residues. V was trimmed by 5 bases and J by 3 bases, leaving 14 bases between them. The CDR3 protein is CASSPQGFYNQPQHF. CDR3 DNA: TGTGCCAGCAGTCCACAGGGTTTCTACAATCAGCCCCAGCATTTT.

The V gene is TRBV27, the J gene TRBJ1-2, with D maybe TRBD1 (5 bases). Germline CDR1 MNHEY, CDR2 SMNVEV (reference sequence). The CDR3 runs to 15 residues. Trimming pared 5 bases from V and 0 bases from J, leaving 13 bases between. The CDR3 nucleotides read TGTGCCAGCAGTGTTTCGCGGGGCTCTAACTATGGCTACACCTTC. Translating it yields CASSVSRGSNYGYTF.

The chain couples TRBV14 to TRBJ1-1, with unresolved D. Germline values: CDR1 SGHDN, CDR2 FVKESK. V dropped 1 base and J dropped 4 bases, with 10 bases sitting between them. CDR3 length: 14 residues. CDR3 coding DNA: TGTGCCAGCAGCCAAGTGTGGGCGGGCACTGAAGCTTTCTTT. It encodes CASSQVWAGTEAFF.

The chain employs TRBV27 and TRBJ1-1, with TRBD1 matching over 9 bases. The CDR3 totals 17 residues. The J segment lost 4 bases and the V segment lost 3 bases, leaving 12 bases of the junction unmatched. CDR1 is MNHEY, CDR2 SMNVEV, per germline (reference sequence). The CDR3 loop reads CASSFRSGQGLATEAFF. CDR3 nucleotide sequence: TGTGCCAGCAGTTTCAGGAGCGGACAGGGGTTGGCCACTGAAGCTTTCTTT.